This T cell receptor beta chain was identified in a study of blood T cell repertoires in COVID-19. CDR1 and CDR2 (germline): SGHRS, YFSETQ. V shed 4 bases and J 6 bases; nucleotides not matched to a gene: 10. This CDR3 contains 16 residues. The repertoire was sequenced with immunoSEQ multiplex PCR; TCRdb's copy has only in-frame clones and lacks some. The sample includes a few hundred thousand clones, approximately 87% seen only once; the top ten take about 10%. Cohorts were determined from participant-reported clinical history. Recovered participants had two consecutive negative NP/OP PCR tests, healthcare professional clearance, or symptom resolution.

V and J are TRBV5-1 and TRBJ2-2; 9 nucleotides agree with TRBD1. This clonotype was obtained from a woman in her 50s who had recovered from COVID-19. The sequenced sample was PBMCs or T cells enriched from blood (not recorded which). CDR3 DNA: TGCGCCAGCAGCCTGAGACTACAGGGGGCGTCCGGGGAGCTGTTTTTT. The encoded protein is CASSLRLQGASGELFF.